This T cell receptor beta chain was captured in a study of blood T cell repertoires in COVID-19. At the level of the study: Spain, Italy and the United States supplied samples that represented acute and convalescent COVID-19.

In the source study's methods: Nucleated cell number was recorded as an estimate derived from reference gene primer amplification. This table comes from immunoSEQ multiplex PCR, and its TCRdb copy is limited to in-frame clones, with some not included. V and J calls and clone size follow that table, whereas D and trimming were derived from the DNA. The table has tens of thousands of clones, around 87% seen once. This CDR3 region has 12 residues. Germline CDR1 is KGHSH and CDR2 is LQKENI. V dropped 5 bases and J dropped 7 bases, with 12 bases sitting between them. The sample was peripheral blood. This sequence was found in a man older than 75 with active or convalescent COVID-19. The V gene is TRBV18, the J gene TRBJ2-7, with TRBD1 as a possible D gene (7 bases). This CDR3 is CASSAQGREQYV. CDR3 bases: TGTGCCAGCTCAGCACAGGGGAGGGAGCAGTACGTC.